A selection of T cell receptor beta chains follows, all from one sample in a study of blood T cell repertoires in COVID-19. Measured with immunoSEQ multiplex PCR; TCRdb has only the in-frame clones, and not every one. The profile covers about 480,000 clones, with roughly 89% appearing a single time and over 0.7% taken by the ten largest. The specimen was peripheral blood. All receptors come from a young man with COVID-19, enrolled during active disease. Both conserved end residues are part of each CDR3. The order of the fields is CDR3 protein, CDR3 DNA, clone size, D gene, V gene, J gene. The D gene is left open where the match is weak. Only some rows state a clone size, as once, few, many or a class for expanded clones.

cdr3_aa: CASSLARTSGGSQETQYF
cdr3_nt: TGCGCCAGCAGCTTGGCTCGGACTAGCGGGGGAAGCCAAGAGACCCAGTACTTC
clone_size: -
d_call: TRBD2
v_call: TRBV5-1
j_call: TRBJ2-5

cdr3_aa: CASSVTGALLDEQFF
cdr3_nt: TGTGCCAGCAGCGTAACAGGGGCTTTATTGGATGAGCAGTTCTTC
clone_size: -
d_call: TRBD1
v_call: TRBV9
j_call: TRBJ2-1

cdr3_aa: CASSYGQGLLYEQYF
cdr3_nt: TGTGCCAGCAGTTACGGGCAGGGGCTGCTCTACGAGCAGTACTTC
clone_size: -
d_call: -
v_call: TRBV27
j_call: TRBJ2-7

cdr3_aa: CASSLAGAGANVLTF
cdr3_nt: TGTGCCAGCAGCTTGGCTGGGGCAGGGGCCAACGTCCTGACTTTC
clone_size: -
d_call: -
v_call: TRBV5-4
j_call: TRBJ2-6

cdr3_aa: CASSKQVAGNTIYF
cdr3_nt: TGTGCCAGCAGCAAACAAGTGGCTGGAAACACCATATATTTT
clone_size: -
d_call: -
v_call: TRBV11-2
j_call: TRBJ1-3

cdr3_aa: CASSQGGEQYF
cdr3_nt: TGTGCCAGCAGTCAGGGGGGCGAGCAGTACTTC
clone_size: -
d_call: -
v_call: TRBV12-3/TRBV12-4
j_call: TRBJ2-7

cdr3_aa: CASTSRVAGELFF
cdr3_nt: TGTGCCAGCACCAGCAGGGTGGCCGGGGAGCTGTTTTTT
clone_size: -
d_call: -
v_call: TRBV25-1
j_call: TRBJ2-2

cdr3_aa: CATSDIPTGGFTGELFF
cdr3_nt: TGTGCCACCAGTGATATACCGACAGGGGGATTCACCGGGGAGCTGTTTTTT
clone_size: once
d_call: TRBD1
v_call: TRBV24-1
j_call: TRBJ2-2

cdr3_aa: CASSPGGYEQYF
cdr3_nt: TGTGCCAGTAGCCCGGGAGGGTACGAGCAGTACTTC
clone_size: -
d_call: TRBD2
v_call: TRBV19
j_call: TRBJ2-7

cdr3_aa: CASSLDQREQYF
cdr3_nt: TGTGCCAGCAGCTTAGACCAGAGGGAGCAGTACTTC
clone_size: -
d_call: -
v_call: TRBV7-9
j_call: TRBJ2-7

cdr3_aa: CASSFDQGIGFF
cdr3_nt: TGTGCCAGCAGCTTTGACCAGGGAATTGGGTTCTTC
clone_size: -
d_call: -
v_call: TRBV5-6
j_call: TRBJ2-1

cdr3_aa: CASSIWIVGTINEQFF
cdr3_nt: TGTGCCAGTAGTATCTGGATAGTAGGGACTATCAATGAGCAGTTCTTC
clone_size: -
d_call: TRBD2
v_call: TRBV19
j_call: TRBJ2-1

cdr3_aa: CASSPSLGLSYEQYF
cdr3_nt: TGTGCCAGCAGCCCCTCTCTGGGCCTCTCCTACGAGCAGTACTTC
clone_size: -
d_call: -
v_call: TRBV7-6
j_call: TRBJ2-7

cdr3_aa: CASSQDLDRSGDNEQFF
cdr3_nt: TGTGCCAGCAGCCAAGATTTAGATCGGAGCGGAGATAATGAGCAGTTCTTC
clone_size: -
d_call: -
v_call: TRBV3-1/TRBV3-2
j_call: TRBJ2-1

cdr3_aa: CSVGLTRGYNEQFF
cdr3_nt: TGCAGCGTCGGGTTGACTCGAGGTTACAATGAGCAGTTCTTC
clone_size: -
d_call: -
v_call: TRBV29-1
j_call: TRBJ2-1

cdr3_aa: CAAGAYGETQYF
cdr3_nt: TGTGCAGCGGGTGCCTATGGGGAGACCCAGTACTTC
clone_size: -
d_call: -
v_call: TRBV12-3/TRBV12-4
j_call: TRBJ2-5

cdr3_aa: CASSQGGNTEAFF
cdr3_nt: TGTGCCAGCAGCCAGGGGGGGAACACTGAAGCTTTCTTT
clone_size: -
d_call: -
v_call: TRBV3-1/TRBV3-2
j_call: TRBJ1-1

cdr3_aa: CASSRDRASEAFF
cdr3_nt: TGTGCCAGCAGCAGGGACAGGGCCTCTGAAGCTTTCTTT
clone_size: -
d_call: TRBD1
v_call: TRBV6-5
j_call: TRBJ1-1

cdr3_aa: CASSGAGGPYEQYF
cdr3_nt: TGTGCCAGCAGTGGAGCGGGAGGGCCGTACGAGCAGTACTTC
clone_size: -
d_call: TRBD2
v_call: TRBV6-1
j_call: TRBJ2-7

cdr3_aa: CASSAARRVDEQFF
cdr3_nt: TGTGCCAGCAGTGCGGCCCGCAGGGTCGATGAGCAGTTCTTC
clone_size: -
d_call: -
v_call: TRBV2
j_call: TRBJ2-1

cdr3_aa: CANRGQDEQYF
cdr3_nt: TGTGCCAACAGGGGGCAGGACGAGCAGTACTTC
clone_size: -
d_call: TRBD1
v_call: TRBV2
j_call: TRBJ2-7

cdr3_aa: CATSDLHSGLREKLFF
cdr3_nt: TGTGCCACCAGTGATTTGCACTCCGGACTCCGGGAAAAACTGTTTTTT
clone_size: -
d_call: -
v_call: TRBV24-1
j_call: TRBJ1-4

cdr3_aa: CASSFAPGEQYF
cdr3_nt: TGTGCCAGCAGTTTCGCCCCCGGGGAGCAGTACTTC
clone_size: -
d_call: -
v_call: TRBV28
j_call: TRBJ2-7

cdr3_aa: CASRRDRGGRQTQYF
cdr3_nt: TGTGCCAGCAGAAGGGACAGGGGGGGTAGGCAGACCCAGTACTTC
clone_size: -
d_call: TRBD1
v_call: TRBV2
j_call: TRBJ2-5

cdr3_aa: CASSLELTGLSTGELFF
cdr3_nt: TGTGCCAGCAGCTTAGAGTTGACAGGACTGAGCACCGGGGAGCTGTTTTTT
clone_size: once
d_call: -
v_call: TRBV11-3
j_call: TRBJ2-2

cdr3_aa: CASSSAGTSGRSGANVLTF
cdr3_nt: TGTGCCAGCAGCTCCGCCGGGACTAGCGGGAGAAGTGGGGCCAACGTCCTGACTTTC
clone_size: -
d_call: TRBD2
v_call: TRBV5-4
j_call: TRBJ2-6

cdr3_aa: CATSTSGTSYEQYF
cdr3_nt: TGTGCCACCAGTACTAGCGGGACCTCCTACGAGCAGTACTTC
clone_size: once
d_call: TRBD2
v_call: TRBV24-1
j_call: TRBJ2-7

cdr3_aa: CASSLRGPGANVLTF
cdr3_nt: TGTGCCAGCAGCTTGCGAGGTCCGGGGGCCAACGTCCTGACTTTC
clone_size: -
d_call: -
v_call: TRBV5-4
j_call: TRBJ2-6

cdr3_aa: CASSFFRTSGSANTGELFF
cdr3_nt: TGTGCCAGCAGCTTCTTTCGGACTAGCGGGAGCGCGAACACCGGGGAGCTGTTTTTT
clone_size: -
d_call: TRBD2
v_call: TRBV7-9
j_call: TRBJ2-2

cdr3_aa: CAISESGQHLNYGYTF
cdr3_nt: TGTGCCATCAGTGAGTCTGGGCAGCACCTCAACTATGGCTACACCTTC
clone_size: -
d_call: -
v_call: TRBV10-3
j_call: TRBJ1-2

cdr3_aa: CASSLGHRESTDTQYF
cdr3_nt: TGTGCCAGCAGCTTGGGTCATAGGGAGTCCACAGATACGCAGTATTTT
clone_size: -
d_call: -
v_call: TRBV11-3
j_call: TRBJ2-3

cdr3_aa: CASGASWPTQETQYF
cdr3_nt: TGTGCCAGCGGAGCGTCGTGGCCTACACAAGAGACCCAGTACTTC
clone_size: -
d_call: -
v_call: TRBV6-4
j_call: TRBJ2-5

cdr3_aa: CATSDFRGQGSYEQYF
cdr3_nt: TGTGCCACCAGTGATTTTAGAGGACAGGGATCCTACGAGCAGTACTTC
clone_size: few
d_call: TRBD1
v_call: TRBV24-1
j_call: TRBJ2-7

cdr3_aa: CAWSPAAGGYTF
cdr3_nt: TGTGCCTGGAGTCCCGCCGCGGGTGGCTACACCTTC
clone_size: once
d_call: -
v_call: TRBV30
j_call: TRBJ1-2

cdr3_aa: CASSLWQGAAYEQYF
cdr3_nt: TGTGCCAGCAGTTTATGGCAGGGGGCGGCCTACGAGCAGTACTTC
clone_size: few
d_call: TRBD1
v_call: TRBV28
j_call: TRBJ2-7

cdr3_aa: CASSLGGGTGVQEAQYF
cdr3_nt: TGTGCCAGCAGCTTAGGTGGCGGGACCGGGGTTCAAGAGGCCCAGTACTTC
clone_size: -
d_call: -
v_call: TRBV7-9
j_call: TRBJ2-5

cdr3_aa: CASSEAGINTEAFF
cdr3_nt: TGCGCCAGCAGTGAGGCCGGGATAAACACTGAAGCTTTCTTT
clone_size: -
d_call: -
v_call: TRBV10-1
j_call: TRBJ1-1

cdr3_aa: CASSVWTGNNSPLHF
cdr3_nt: TGTGCCAGCAGTGTATGGACAGGGAATAATTCACCCCTCCACTTT
clone_size: -
d_call: TRBD1
v_call: TRBV27
j_call: TRBJ1-6

cdr3_aa: CASSSSTTSYEQYF
cdr3_nt: TGCGCCAGCAGCTCATCGACAACTTCCTACGAGCAGTACTTC
clone_size: once
d_call: -
v_call: TRBV5-1
j_call: TRBJ2-7

cdr3_aa: CASSSEGGEAFF
cdr3_nt: TGCGCCAGCAGCTCCGAGGGTGGGGAAGCTTTCTTT
clone_size: -
d_call: -
v_call: TRBV5-1
j_call: TRBJ1-1

cdr3_aa: CASTRLLKAFF
cdr3_nt: TGTGCCAGCACCCGACTCCTAAAAGCTTTCTTT
clone_size: few
d_call: -
v_call: TRBV12-3/TRBV12-4
j_call: TRBJ1-1

cdr3_aa: CASKPGLALYEQYF
cdr3_nt: TGTGCCAGCAAGCCGGGACTAGCGTTGTACGAGCAGTACTTC
clone_size: -
d_call: TRBD2
v_call: TRBV25-1
j_call: TRBJ2-7